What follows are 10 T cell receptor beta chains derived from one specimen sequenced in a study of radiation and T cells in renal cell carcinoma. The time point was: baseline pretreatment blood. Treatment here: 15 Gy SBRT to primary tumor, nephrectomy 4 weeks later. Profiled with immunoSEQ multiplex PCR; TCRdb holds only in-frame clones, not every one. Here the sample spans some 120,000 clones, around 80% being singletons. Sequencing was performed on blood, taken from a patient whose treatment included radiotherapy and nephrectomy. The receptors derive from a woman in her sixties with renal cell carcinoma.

CDR3 sequence: CASSNRGQDTQYF. CDR3 nucleotides: TGTGCCAGCAGCAACCGGGGGCAAGATACGCAGTATTTT. This chain joins TRBV7-3 and TRBJ2-3; D is perhaps TRBD1 or TRBD2 (6 bases each). V was clipped by 5 bases and J by 5 bases, with 11 bases between them. CDR3 length: 13 amino acids. The germline gives CDR1 SGHTA, CDR2 FQGTGA.

CDR3 coding DNA: TGTGCCAGCAGCTTAACCGGACTCTCCCCCACAGATACGCAGTATTTT. It codes for CASSLTGLSPTDTQYF. The chain couples TRBV11-2 to TRBJ2-3; possibly TRBD2 for D (5 bases). The V and J ends lost 2 bases and 2 bases respectively, with 14 bases between them. The CDR3 sequence is 16 residues long. The germline CDR1 and CDR2 sequences are SGHAT and FQNNGV.

The CDR3, as DNA: TGTGCCAGCAGTTTAGACAGGGCAAGGCATAGCAATCAGCCCCAGCATTTT. This encodes CASSLDRARHSNQPQHF. V usage is TRBV28 and J usage is TRBJ1-5, with TRBD1 matching 7 bases. CDR1 and CDR2 (germline): MDHEN, SYDVKM. V trimming: 2 bases; J trimming: 0 bases; junction bases outside the gene matches: 7. This CDR3 comprises 17 residues.

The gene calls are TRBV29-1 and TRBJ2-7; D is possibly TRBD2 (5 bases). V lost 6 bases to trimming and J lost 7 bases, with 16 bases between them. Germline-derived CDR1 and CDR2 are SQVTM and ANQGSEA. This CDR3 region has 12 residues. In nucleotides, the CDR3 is TGCAGCGTAGGGCTCCAGTCGGGGGAGCAGTACTTC. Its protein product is CSVGLQSGEQYF.

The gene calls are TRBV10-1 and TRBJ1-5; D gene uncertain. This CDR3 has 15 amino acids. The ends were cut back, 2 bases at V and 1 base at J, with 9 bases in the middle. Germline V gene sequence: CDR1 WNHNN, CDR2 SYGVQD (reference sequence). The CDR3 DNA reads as TGCGCCAGCAGTGAGCCGGGTCGGAGCAATCAGCCCCAGCATTTT. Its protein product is CASSEPGRSNQPQHF.

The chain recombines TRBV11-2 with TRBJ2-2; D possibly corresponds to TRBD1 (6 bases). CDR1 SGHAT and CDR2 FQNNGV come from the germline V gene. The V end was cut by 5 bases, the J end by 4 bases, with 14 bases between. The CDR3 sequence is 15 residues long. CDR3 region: CASSQRAGATGELFF. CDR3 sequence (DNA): TGTGCCAGCAGCCAGAGGGCAGGGGCCACCGGGGAGCTGTTTTTT.

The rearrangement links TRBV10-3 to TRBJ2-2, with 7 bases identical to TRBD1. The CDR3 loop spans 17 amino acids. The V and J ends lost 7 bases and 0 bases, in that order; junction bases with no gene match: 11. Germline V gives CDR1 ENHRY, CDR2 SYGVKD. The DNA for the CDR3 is TGTGCCATCAATGGGGCGGCCGGGACAGCGAACACCGGGGAGCTGTTTTTT. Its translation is CAINGAAGTANTGELFF.

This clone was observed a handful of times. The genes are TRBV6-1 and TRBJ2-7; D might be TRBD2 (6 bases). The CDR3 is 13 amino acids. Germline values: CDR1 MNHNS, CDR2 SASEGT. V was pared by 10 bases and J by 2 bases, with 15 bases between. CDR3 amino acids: CANGAGSTYEQYF. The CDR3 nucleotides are TGTGCCAACGGAGCGGGTTCTACCTACGAGCAGTACTTC.

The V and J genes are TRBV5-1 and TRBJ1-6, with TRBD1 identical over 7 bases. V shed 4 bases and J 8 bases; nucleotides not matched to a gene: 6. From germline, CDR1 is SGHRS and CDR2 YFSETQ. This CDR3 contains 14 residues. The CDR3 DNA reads TGCGCCAGCAGCCCTCCGGGACAGCATTCACCCCTCCACTTT. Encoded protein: CASSPPGQHSPLHF.

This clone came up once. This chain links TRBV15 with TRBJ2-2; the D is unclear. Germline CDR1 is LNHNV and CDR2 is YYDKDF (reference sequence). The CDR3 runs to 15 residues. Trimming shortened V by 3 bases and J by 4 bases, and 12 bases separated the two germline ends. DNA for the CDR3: TGTGCCACCAGCAGGAGCCGAGGATCCACCGGGGAGCTGTTTTTT. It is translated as CATSRSRGSTGELFF.